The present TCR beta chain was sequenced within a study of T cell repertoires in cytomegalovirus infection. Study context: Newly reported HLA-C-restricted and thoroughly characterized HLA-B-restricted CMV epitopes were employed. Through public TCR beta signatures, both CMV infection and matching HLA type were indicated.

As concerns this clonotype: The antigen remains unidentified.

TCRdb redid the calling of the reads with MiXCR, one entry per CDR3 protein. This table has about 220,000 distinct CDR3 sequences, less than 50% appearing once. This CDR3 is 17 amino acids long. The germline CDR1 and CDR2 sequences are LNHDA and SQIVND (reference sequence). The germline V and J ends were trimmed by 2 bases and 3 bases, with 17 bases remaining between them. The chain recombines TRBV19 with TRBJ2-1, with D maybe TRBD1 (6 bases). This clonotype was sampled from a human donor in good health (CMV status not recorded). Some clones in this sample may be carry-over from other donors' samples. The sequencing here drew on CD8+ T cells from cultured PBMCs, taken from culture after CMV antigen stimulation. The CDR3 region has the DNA TGTGCCAGTAGTATACCGGACCAGGGGCGACACTACAATGAGCAGTTCTTC. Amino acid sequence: CASSIPDQGRHYNEQFF.